This T cell receptor (beta chain) was identified during a study of blood T cell repertoires in COVID-19. The wider study: In each case, the material was cDNA or gDNA derived from T cells, B-cell-depleted T cells, or PBMCs.

This clone came up once. Looked up from germline, CDR1 is GTSNPN and CDR2 is SVGIG (reference sequence). The CDR3 covers 16 residues. V was clipped by 4 bases and J by 0 bases; unmatched bases: 6. TCRdb keeps only in-frame clones here, not all; method: immunoSEQ multiplex PCR. The table has about 70,000 clones, around 92% seen once. The J gene is TRBJ2-2, the V gene TRBV30; 9 bases match TRBD2. The sample comprised peripheral blood. The receptor's source is a man aged 55 to 70 with acute or convalescent COVID-19. CDR3 nucleotides: TGTGCCTGGAAACCAGCGGGGGGAACGAACACCGGGGAGCTGTTTTTT. This sequence encodes CAWKPAGGTNTGELFF.